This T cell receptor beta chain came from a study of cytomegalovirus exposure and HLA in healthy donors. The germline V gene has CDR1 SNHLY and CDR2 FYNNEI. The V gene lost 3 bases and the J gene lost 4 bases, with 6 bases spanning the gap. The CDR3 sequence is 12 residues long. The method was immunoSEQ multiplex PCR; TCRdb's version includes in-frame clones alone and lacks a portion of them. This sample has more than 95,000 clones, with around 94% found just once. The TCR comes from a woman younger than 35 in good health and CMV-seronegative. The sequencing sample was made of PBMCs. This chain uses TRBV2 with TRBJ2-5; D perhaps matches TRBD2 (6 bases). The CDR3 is CASSEGGETQYF. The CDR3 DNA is TGTGCCAGCAGTGAGGGGGGAGAGACCCAGTACTTC. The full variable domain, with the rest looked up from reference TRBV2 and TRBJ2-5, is EPEVTQTPSHQVTQMGQEVILRCVPISNHLYFYWYRQILGQKVEFLVSFYNNEISEKSEIFDDQFSVERPDGSNFTLKIRSTKLEDSAMYFCASSEGGETQYFGPGTRLLVL.